The text below deals with one T cell receptor beta chain. This sample is drawn from a study of blood T cell repertoires in COVID-19. V was clipped by 6 bases and J by 3 bases, with 17 bases between them. CDR1 and CDR2 from the germline V gene are SNHLY and FYNNEI. The length of the CDR3 is 16 residues. TCRdb's table, derived via immunoSEQ multiplex PCR, lists solely in-frame clones and lacks some. The table shows about 250,000 clones, with less than 90% occurring only once. The material sequenced was PBMCs or T cells enriched from blood (not recorded which). V and J are TRBV2 and TRBJ1-4; TRBD1 is a possible D gene (6 bases). The sequence came from a woman between 50 and 59 years old who had recovered from COVID-19. CDR3 loop: CASRATRTAPNEKLFF. Here the CDR3 DNA reads TGTGCCAGCAGGGCCACGAGGACAGCTCCTAATGAAAAACTGTTTTTT. The complete variable domain, with remaining parts taken from reference TRBV2 and TRBJ1-4, reads EPEVTQTPSHQVTQMGQEVILRCVPISNHLYFYWYRQILGQKVEFLVSFYNNEISEKSEIFDDQFSVERPDGSNFTLKIRSTKLEDSAMYFCASRATRTAPNEKLFFGSGTQLSVL.